The 27 T cell receptor beta chains below were found in one sample sequenced in a study of blood T cell repertoires in COVID-19. The table came from immunoSEQ multiplex PCR; TCRdb's copy has only in-frame clones and leaves some out. The sample has approximately 50,000 clones, about nine tenths seen once; the top ten hold more than 3%. The sample was peripheral blood. The receptors derive from a human donor in a cohort sampled during active COVID-19.

This clone was seen once. This rearrangement joins TRBV28 to TRBJ1-5; 10 bases fit TRBD1. Germline V gives CDR1 MDHEN, CDR2 SYDVKM. V was clipped by 3 bases and J by 7 bases; unmatched bases: 6. The CDR3 sequence is 15 residues long. The CDR3 region is CASSLRDRGGQPQHF. The CDR3 DNA follows: TGTGCCAGCAGTTTGAGGGACAGGGGCGGGCAGCCCCAGCATTTT.

The count of this clone is one. This chain connects TRBV2 to TRBJ1-3, with D maybe TRBD1 (5 bases). The CDR3 loop spans 14 amino acids. Trimming shortened V by 6 bases and J by 1 base, and 10 bases separated the two germline ends. Germline CDR1 and CDR2: SNHLY and FYNNEI. The CDR3 protein is CASRVGGSGNTIYF. The CDR3 DNA reads TGTGCCAGCAGGGTCGGGGGTTCTGGAAACACCATATATTTT.

This clone has just one count. V usage is TRBV5-1 and J usage is TRBJ2-7, with TRBD1 matching 8 bases. CDR3 length equals 17 residues. V shed 0 bases and J 2 bases; nucleotides not matched to a gene: 10. In germline, CDR1 is SGHRS, CDR2 YFSETQ. The CDR3 reads CASSLGTGQGAPYEQYV. For the CDR3, the DNA is TGCGCCAGCAGCTTGGGAACGGGGCAGGGGGCGCCCTACGAGCAGTACGTC.

The V call is TRBV7-9, the J call TRBJ2-1; a possible D gene is TRBD2 (6 bases). There are 18 residues in the CDR3. Trimming removed 4 bases at V and 2 bases at J, with 21 bases between. Germline V gene lookup returns CDR1 SEHNR and CDR2 FQNEAQ (reference sequence). CDR3 amino acids: CASSSPGLGSPPYNEQFF. CDR3 nucleotides: TGTGCCAGCAGCTCACCGGGCCTCGGGAGTCCGCCCTACAATGAGCAGTTCTTC.

J is TRBJ1-1 and V is TRBV9; D remains unclear. V lost 4 bases, J lost 5 bases, and 6 bases lay in between. The germline V gene encodes CDR1 SGDLS and CDR2 YYNGEE. The CDR3 extends over 11 amino acids. CDR3 in amino acids: CASSTGTEAFF. The CDR3 nucleotides are TGTGCCAGCAGCACCGGGACTGAAGCTTTCTTT.

The chain has TRBV11-3 and TRBJ1-3; maybe TRBD1 (5 bases). The CDR3 has 16 amino acids. Germline V gene sequence: CDR1 SGHNT, CDR2 YENEEA. V lost 3 bases and J 0 bases, leaving 12 bases between the germline ends. The CDR3 spells CASSFSTDSSGNTIYF. DNA of the CDR3: TGTGCCAGCAGCTTTTCGACAGACTCCTCTGGAAACACCATATATTTT.

V usage is TRBV7-3 and J usage is TRBJ2-6, with D possibly matching TRBD1 (5 bases). V was pared by 5 bases and J by 0 bases, with 14 bases between. The CDR3 totals 17 residues. Germline V CDR1 and CDR2: SGHTA, FQGTGA. The CDR3 is CASSPGHSTSGANVLTF. The CDR3 DNA reads TGTGCCAGCAGCCCTGGACACAGTACCTCTGGGGCCAACGTCCTGACTTTC.

The rearrangement links TRBV10-3 to TRBJ2-7, with 9 positions matching TRBD1. V lost 3 bases and J lost 4; bases outside the gene matches: 10. CDR1 and CDR2 (germline): ENHRY, SYGVKD. This CDR3 contains 16 residues. This chain's CDR3 is CAISDVGTGRGYEQYF. The DNA for the CDR3 is TGTGCCATCAGTGACGTCGGGACAGGGAGGGGATACGAGCAGTACTTC.

J is TRBJ1-4 and V is TRBV19; tentatively, D is TRBD1 (5 bases). The ends were cut back, 5 bases at V and 2 bases at J, with 12 bases in the middle. Germline CDR1 and CDR2: LNHDA and SQIVND (reference sequence). The CDR3 is made up of 15 amino acids. CDR3 coding DNA: TGTGCCAGTAGTCCCGACAGATCTACTAATGAAAAACTGTTTTTT. As protein: CASSPDRSTNEKLFF.

This clone showed up just a few times. The gene calls are TRBV11-3 and TRBJ1-3; 8 nucleotides agree with TRBD1. This CDR3 comprises 15 residues. Per germline, CDR1 SGHNT and CDR2 YENEEA. V lost 4 bases and J lost 4; bases outside the gene matches: 6. The CDR3 region has the DNA TGTGCCAGCAGCTCCCAGGGGGCGCTGGGAAACACCATATATTTT. It translates to CASSSQGALGNTIYF.

The chain joins TRBV2 to TRBJ2-7; weak D call: TRBD1 (7 bases). This CDR3 comprises 15 residues. Trimming took off 3 bases at V and 2 bases at J, with 14 bases between the two ends. CDR1 is SNHLY and CDR2 is FYNNEI in the germline V gene. The CDR3 here is CASSDRQGGPYEQYF. The CDR3 coding sequence is TGTGCCAGCAGTGACCGGCAGGGGGGCCCCTACGAGCAGTACTTC. Drawing the rest from reference TRBV2 and TRBJ2-7, the complete variable domain is EPEVTQTPSHQVTQMGQEVILRCVPISNHLYFYWYRQILGQKVEFLVSFYNNEISEKSEIFDDQFSVERPDGSNFTLKIRSTKLEDSAMYFCASSDRQGGPYEQYFGPGTRLTVT.

The chain employs TRBV18 and TRBJ2-1, with TRBD2 as a possible D gene (5 bases). The V end lost 9 bases, the J end lost 9 bases, and 21 bases lay between the germline ends. The germline gives CDR1 KGHSH, CDR2 LQKENI. The CDR3 is 14 residues long. The CDR3 reads CASLVGPPGGEQFF. The CDR3 DNA is TGTGCCAGTTTAGTAGGGCCCCCCGGAGGTGAGCAGTTCTTC.

The V and J genes are TRBV18 and TRBJ2-7; TRBD2 matches at 9 bases. The J segment lost 2 bases and the V segment lost 2 bases, leaving 4 bases of the junction unmatched. This CDR3 contains 15 residues. Germline CDR1 reads KGHSH; CDR2 reads LQKENI. CDR3 loop: CASSPRTSVTYEQYF. The CDR3, as DNA: TGTGCCAGCTCACCAAGGACTAGCGTGACCTACGAGCAGTACTTC.

The chain joins TRBV6-5 to TRBJ2-7; D remains ambiguous. Trimming cost V 8 bases and J 3 bases, with 14 bases left between them. There are 13 residues in the CDR3. CDR1 and CDR2 from the germline V gene are MNHEY and SVGAGI. CDR3 residues: CASRRSSSYEQYF. The DNA of the CDR3 is TGTGCCAGCCGGCGGTCGTCTAGCTACGAGCAGTACTTC.

V is TRBV29-1 and J is TRBJ1-2, with TRBD1 as a possible D gene (6 bases). The V gene lost 4 bases and the J gene lost 6 bases, with 12 bases spanning the gap. The germline V gene encodes CDR1 SQVTM and CDR2 ANQGSEA. The length of the CDR3 is 12 residues. This CDR3 is CSVVYRDHGYTF. The CDR3 coding sequence is TGCAGCGTTGTATACAGGGACCATGGCTACACCTTC.

In this sample, this clone turned up once. V and J are TRBV6-4 and TRBJ2-7; the D is unclear. With 2 bases removed from V and 0 bases from J, the gap between germline ends came to 11 bases. The CDR3 spans 15 residues. Germline V gene data show CDR1 as MRHNA and CDR2 as SNTAGT. CDR3 protein: CASSDLITVSYEQYV. The CDR3 DNA reads TGTGCCAGCAGTGACCTCATAACAGTCTCCTACGAGCAGTACGTC.

The rearrangement uses TRBV3-1 (or the pseudogene TRBV3-2) and TRBJ2-7, with a possible D match to TRBD1 (6 bases). The V gene lost 4 bases and the J gene lost 9 bases, with 19 bases spanning the gap. The CDR3 totals 14 residues. CDR1 is LGHDT and CDR2 is YNNKEL in the germline V gene (reference sequence). The CDR3 spells CASSPVQGTIGQYF. The CDR3 DNA is TGTGCCAGCAGCCCCGTACAGGGTACCATCGGGCAGTACTTC.

The chain joins TRBV5-5 to TRBJ1-6; 10 bases match TRBD1. This CDR3 contains 14 residues. J lost 10 bases, V lost 6 bases, and 7 bases had no gene match. CDR1 is SGHKS, CDR2 YYEKEE, per germline (reference sequence). The CDR3 protein is CASILRDRGSPLHF. CDR3 sequence (DNA): TGTGCCAGCATACTAAGGGACAGGGGATCACCCCTCCACTTT.

V gene TRBV6-1 combines with J gene TRBJ2-7; D is ambiguous. Trimming cost V 1 base and J 4 bases, with 8 bases left between them. Germline values: CDR1 MNHNS, CDR2 SASEGT. The CDR3 is 13 residues long. The CDR3 is CASSEETIYEQYF. The CDR3 bases are TGTGCCAGCAGTGAAGAAACAATTTACGAGCAGTACTTC.

The chain couples TRBV28 to TRBJ1-4; no firm D call. Germline CDR1 reads MDHEN; CDR2 reads SYDVKM. The ends were cut back, 5 bases at V and 8 bases at J, with 18 bases in the middle. The CDR3 is 15 amino acids. The CDR3 is CASSPLWEGGEKLFF. The CDR3 region has the DNA TGTGCCAGCAGTCCACTATGGGAGGGAGGCGAAAAACTGTTTTTT.

This clone was picked up a small number of times. The DNA for the CDR3 is TGTGCCATCGGAGGATCGAAAGGGAGCTACGAGCAGTACTTC. As protein: CAIGGSKGSYEQYF. The chain links TRBV10-3 to TRBJ2-7; perhaps TRBD2 as D (5 bases). V was clipped by 8 bases and J by 3 bases, with 17 bases between them. Germline CDR1 and CDR2: ENHRY and SYGVKD. The CDR3 length is 14 residues.

This sequence joins TRBV11-3 and TRBJ1-5; D may be TRBD1 (6 bases). The germline V gene encodes CDR1 SGHNT and CDR2 YENEEA. Trimming took off 4 bases at V and 7 bases at J, with 17 bases between the two ends. The CDR3 contains 15 residues. In DNA, the CDR3 is TGTGCCAGCAGCTCAAAAATACAGGGAAAACAGCCCCAGCATTTT. This codes for CASSSKIQGKQPQHF.

CDR3 in amino acids: CAKGTDQETQYF. In nucleotides, the CDR3 is TGTGCCAAAGGGACAGATCAAGAGACCCAGTACTTC. This chain joins TRBV24-1 and TRBJ2-5; TRBD1 agrees at 7 bases. The V gene's germline CDR1 is KGHDR and CDR2 SFDVKD. This CDR3 is 12 amino acids long. The junction had 4 bases not matched to a gene; V was cut back by 11 bases and J by 2 bases.

V is TRBV14 and J is TRBJ2-2; the match to TRBD2 covers 8 bases. Germline CDR1 SGHDN, CDR2 FVKESK. J gave up 2 bases and V 5 bases, and 4 bases lay outside the gene matches. CDR3 length: 15 residues. DNA of the CDR3: TGTGCCAGCAGCGGAAGCGGGGGAAACACCGGGGAGCTGTTTTTT. Translating it yields CASSGSGGNTGELFF.

V usage is TRBV7-6 and J usage is TRBJ2-3, with D maybe TRBD2 (6 bases). Trimming took 5 bases from V and 6 from J, leaving 15 bases between them. Germline CDR1 reads SGHVS; CDR2 reads FNYEAQ. This CDR3 is built from 14 residues. The CDR3 is CASSTGDSGDTQYF. The CDR3 DNA follows: TGTGCCAGCAGCACCGGGGACTCCGGGGATACGCAGTATTTT.

V is TRBV18 and J is TRBJ1-4, with D possibly TRBD1 on 6 matching bases. CDR1 and CDR2 (germline): KGHSH, LQKENI. The length of the CDR3 is 14 residues. V was shortened by 3 bases and J by 5 bases, with 10 bases between the two germline ends. CDR3 coding DNA: TGTGCCAGCTCACCCCAGGGGTGGAATGAAAAACTGTTTTTT. This sequence encodes CASSPQGWNEKLFF.

This clone has just a few counts. The V and J genes are TRBV5-6 and TRBJ2-7; 9 positions agree with TRBD1. Germline assignment: CDR1 SGHDT and CDR2 YYEEEE. This CDR3 has 15 residues. The trim removed 4 bases at V and 8 bases at J, leaving 13 bases unmatched. CDR3 residues: CASSLGDRDFPQQYF. The CDR3 nucleotides read TGTGCCAGCAGCCTTGGGGACAGGGACTTCCCTCAGCAGTACTTC.